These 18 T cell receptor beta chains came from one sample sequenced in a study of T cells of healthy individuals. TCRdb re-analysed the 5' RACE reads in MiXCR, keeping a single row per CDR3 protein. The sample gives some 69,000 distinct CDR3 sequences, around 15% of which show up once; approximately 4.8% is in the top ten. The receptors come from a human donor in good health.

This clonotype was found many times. The CDR3 DNA follows: TGTGCCAGCAGCTTAGTGGCTACCGAGCAGTACTTC. Amino acid sequence: CASSLVATEQYF. The chain employs TRBV7-9 and TRBJ2-7; D ambiguous. The CDR3 runs 12 residues. The germline V gene has CDR1 SEHNR and CDR2 FQNEAQ (reference sequence). The ends were cut back, 1 base at V and 6 bases at J, with 7 bases in the middle.

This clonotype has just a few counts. The CDR3 region has the DNA TGCAGTGTGATAGCCAAAAACATTCAGTACTTC. It is translated as CSVIAKNIQYF. J is TRBJ2-4 and V is TRBV20-1; no firm D call. The CDR3 has 11 amino acids. V was pared by 7 bases and J by 0 bases, with 4 bases between. CDR1 and CDR2 (germline): DFQATT, SNEGSKA (reference sequence).

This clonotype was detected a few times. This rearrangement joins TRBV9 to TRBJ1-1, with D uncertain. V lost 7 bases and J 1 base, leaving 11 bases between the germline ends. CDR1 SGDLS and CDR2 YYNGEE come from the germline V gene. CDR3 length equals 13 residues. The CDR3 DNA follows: TGTGCCAGCGGCCAAAGTTCGAACACTGAAGCTTTCTTT. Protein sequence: CASGQSSNTEAFF. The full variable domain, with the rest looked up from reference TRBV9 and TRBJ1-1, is DSGVTQTPKHLITATGQRVTLRCSPRSGDLSVYWYQQSLDQGLQFLIQYYNGEERAKGNILERFSAQQFPDLHSELNLSSLELGDSALYFCASGQSSNTEAFFGQGTRLTVV.

Here the CDR3 DNA reads TGCAGTGCTTCACAGCTACAGGGGGAGTACGCAGATACGCAGTATTTT. Translating gives CSASQLQGEYADTQYF. This chain uses TRBV20-1 with TRBJ2-3; TRBD1 agrees at 8 bases. The CDR3 is made up of 16 amino acids. Trimming cost V 5 bases and J 4 bases; bases outside gene matches: 14. The germline gives CDR1 DFQATT, CDR2 SNEGSKA (reference sequence).

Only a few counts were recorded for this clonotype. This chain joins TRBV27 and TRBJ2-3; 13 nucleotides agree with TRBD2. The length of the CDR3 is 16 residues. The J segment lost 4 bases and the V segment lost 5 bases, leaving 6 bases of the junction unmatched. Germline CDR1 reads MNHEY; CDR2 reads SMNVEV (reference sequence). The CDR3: CASSPGLAGIADTQYF. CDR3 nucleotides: TGTGCCAGCAGTCCGGGACTAGCGGGAATCGCAGATACGCAGTATTTT.

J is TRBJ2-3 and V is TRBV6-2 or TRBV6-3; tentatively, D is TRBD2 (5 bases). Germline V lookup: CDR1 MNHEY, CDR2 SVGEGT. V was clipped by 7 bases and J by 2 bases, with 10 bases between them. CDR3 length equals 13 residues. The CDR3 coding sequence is TGTGCCAGCATAGGGAGTATCACAGATACGCAGTATTTT. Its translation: CASIGSITDTQYF.

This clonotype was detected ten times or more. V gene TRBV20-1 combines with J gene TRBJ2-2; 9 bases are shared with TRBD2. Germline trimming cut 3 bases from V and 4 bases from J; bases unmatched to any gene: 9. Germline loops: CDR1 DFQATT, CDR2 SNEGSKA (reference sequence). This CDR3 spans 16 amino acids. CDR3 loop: CSASNPAGGITGELFF. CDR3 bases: TGCAGTGCTAGTAATCCGGCGGGGGGGATCACCGGGGAGCTGTTTTTT.

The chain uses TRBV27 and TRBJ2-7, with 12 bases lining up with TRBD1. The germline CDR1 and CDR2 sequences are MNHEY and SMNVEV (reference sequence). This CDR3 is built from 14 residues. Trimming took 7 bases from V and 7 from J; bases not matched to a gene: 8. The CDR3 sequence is CASIEGQGASEQYF. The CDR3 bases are TGTGCCAGCATTGAGGGACAGGGGGCGAGTGAGCAGTACTTC.

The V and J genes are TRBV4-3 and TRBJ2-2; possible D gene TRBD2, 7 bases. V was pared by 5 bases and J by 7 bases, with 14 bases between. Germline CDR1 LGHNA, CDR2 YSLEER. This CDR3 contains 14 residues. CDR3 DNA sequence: TGCGCCAGCAGCGCGGGGGCCGGTGACGGGGAGCTGTTTTTT. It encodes CASSAGAGDGELFF.

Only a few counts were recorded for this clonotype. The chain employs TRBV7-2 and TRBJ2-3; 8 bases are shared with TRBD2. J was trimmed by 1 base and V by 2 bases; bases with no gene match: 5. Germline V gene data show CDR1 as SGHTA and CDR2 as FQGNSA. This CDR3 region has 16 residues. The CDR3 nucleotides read TGTGCCAGCAGCTTAATGGGGCGGGGGGGCACAGATACGCAGTATTTT. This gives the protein CASSLMGRGGTDTQYF. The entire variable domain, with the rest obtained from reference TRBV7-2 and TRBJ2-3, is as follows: GAGVSQSPSNKVTEKGKDVELRCDPISGHTALYWYRQSLGQGLEFLIYFQGNSAPDKSGLPSDRFSAERTGGSVSTLTIQRTQQEDSAVYLCASSLMGRGGTDTQYFGPGTRLTVL.

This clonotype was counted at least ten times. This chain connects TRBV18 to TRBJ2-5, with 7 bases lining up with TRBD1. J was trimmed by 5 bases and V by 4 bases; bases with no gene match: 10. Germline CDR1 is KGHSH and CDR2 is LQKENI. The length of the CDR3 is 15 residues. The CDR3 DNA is TGTGCCAGCTCACTGACAGGGTCCGGAGTGGAGACCCAGTACTTC. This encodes CASSLTGSGVETQYF.

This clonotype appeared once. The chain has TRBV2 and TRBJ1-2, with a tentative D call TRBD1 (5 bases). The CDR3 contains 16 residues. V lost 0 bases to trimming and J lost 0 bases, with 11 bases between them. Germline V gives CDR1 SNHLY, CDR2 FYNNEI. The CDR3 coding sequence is TGTGCCAGCAGTGAAGCGGTATTACAGGCTAACTATGGCTACACCTTC. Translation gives CASSEAVLQANYGYTF.

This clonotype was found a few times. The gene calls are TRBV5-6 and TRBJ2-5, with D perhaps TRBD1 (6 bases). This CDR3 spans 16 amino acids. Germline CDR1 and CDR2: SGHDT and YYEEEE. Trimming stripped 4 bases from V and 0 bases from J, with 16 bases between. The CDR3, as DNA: TGTGCCAGCAGCCAGCCTAGGACAGAGTACCAAGAGACCCAGTACTTC. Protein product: CASSQPRTEYQETQYF.

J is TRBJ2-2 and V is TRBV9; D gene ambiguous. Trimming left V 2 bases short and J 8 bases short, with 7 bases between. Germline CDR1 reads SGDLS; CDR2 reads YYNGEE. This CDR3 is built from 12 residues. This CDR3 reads CASSVARGELFF. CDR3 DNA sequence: TGTGCCAGCAGCGTGGCTCGGGGGGAGCTGTTTTTT.

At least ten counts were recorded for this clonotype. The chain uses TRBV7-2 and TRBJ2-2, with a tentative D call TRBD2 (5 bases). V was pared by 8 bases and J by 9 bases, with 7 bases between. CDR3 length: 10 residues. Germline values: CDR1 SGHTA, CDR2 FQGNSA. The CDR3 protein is CASGLRELFF. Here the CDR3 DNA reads TGTGCCAGCGGACTCAGGGAGCTGTTTTTT.

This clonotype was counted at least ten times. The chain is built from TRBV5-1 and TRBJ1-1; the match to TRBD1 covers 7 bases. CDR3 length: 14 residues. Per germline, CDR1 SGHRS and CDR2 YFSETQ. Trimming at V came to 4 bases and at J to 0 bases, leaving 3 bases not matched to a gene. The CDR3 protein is CASSRQGVNTEAFF. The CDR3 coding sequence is TGCGCCAGCAGCCGACAGGGCGTGAACACTGAAGCTTTCTTT.

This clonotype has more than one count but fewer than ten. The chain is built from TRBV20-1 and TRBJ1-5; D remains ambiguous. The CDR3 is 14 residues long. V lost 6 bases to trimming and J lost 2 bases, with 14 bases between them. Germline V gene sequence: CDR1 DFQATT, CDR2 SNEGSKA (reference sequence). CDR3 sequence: CSALKAGGNQPQHF. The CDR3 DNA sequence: TGCAGTGCCTTAAAGGCAGGAGGCAATCAGCCCCAGCATTTT.

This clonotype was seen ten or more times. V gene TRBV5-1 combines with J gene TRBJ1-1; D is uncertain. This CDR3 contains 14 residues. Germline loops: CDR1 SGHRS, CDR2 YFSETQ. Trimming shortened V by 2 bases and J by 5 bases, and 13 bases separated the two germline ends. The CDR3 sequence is CASSFDLTRTEAFF. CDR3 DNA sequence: TGCGCCAGCAGCTTCGACCTCACTAGAACTGAAGCTTTCTTT.